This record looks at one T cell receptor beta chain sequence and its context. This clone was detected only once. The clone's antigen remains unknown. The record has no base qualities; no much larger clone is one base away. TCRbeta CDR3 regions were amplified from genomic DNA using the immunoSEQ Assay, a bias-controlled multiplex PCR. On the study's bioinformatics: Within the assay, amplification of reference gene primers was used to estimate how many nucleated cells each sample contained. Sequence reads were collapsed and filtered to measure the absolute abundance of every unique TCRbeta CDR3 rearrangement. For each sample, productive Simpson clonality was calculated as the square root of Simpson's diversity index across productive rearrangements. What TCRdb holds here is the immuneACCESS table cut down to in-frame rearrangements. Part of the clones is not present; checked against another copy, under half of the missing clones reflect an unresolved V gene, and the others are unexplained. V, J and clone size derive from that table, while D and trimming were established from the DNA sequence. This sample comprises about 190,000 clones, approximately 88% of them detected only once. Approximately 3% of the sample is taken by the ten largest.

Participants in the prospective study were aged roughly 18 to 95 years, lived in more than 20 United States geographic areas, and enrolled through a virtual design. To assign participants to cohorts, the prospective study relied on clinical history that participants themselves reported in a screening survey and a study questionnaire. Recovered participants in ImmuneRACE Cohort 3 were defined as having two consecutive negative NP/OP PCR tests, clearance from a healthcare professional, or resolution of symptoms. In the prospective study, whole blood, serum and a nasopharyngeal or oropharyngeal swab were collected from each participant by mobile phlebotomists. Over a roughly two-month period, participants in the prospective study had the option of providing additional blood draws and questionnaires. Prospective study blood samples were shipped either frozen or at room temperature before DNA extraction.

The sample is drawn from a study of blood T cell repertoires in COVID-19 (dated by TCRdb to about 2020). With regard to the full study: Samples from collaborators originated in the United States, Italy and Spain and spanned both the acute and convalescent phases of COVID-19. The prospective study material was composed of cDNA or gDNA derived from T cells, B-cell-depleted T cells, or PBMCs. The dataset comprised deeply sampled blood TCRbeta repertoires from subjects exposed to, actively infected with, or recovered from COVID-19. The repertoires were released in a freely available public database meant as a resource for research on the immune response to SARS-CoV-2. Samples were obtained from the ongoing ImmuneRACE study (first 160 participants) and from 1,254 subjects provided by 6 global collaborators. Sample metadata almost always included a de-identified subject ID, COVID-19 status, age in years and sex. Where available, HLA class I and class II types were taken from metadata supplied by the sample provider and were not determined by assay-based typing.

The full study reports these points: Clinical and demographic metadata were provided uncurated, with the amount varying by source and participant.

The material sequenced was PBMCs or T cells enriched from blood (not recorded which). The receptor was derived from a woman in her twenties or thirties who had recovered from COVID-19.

The nucleotides read TGCAGCGTTGACCAGACAGGGTTAGATGAAAAACTGTTTTTT. Its protein reads: CSVDQTGLDEKLFF. The chain uses TRBV29-1 and TRBJ1-4; 7 central bases correspond to TRBD1. The germline V gene yields SQVTM for CDR1 and ANQGSEA for CDR2. The CDR3 holds 14 amino acids from the cysteine to the phenylalanine. Only the CDR3 DNA stays, 42 bases, in frame from base 1. The V end gives up 3 bases and the J end 6 bases, leaving 7 bases in the junction not matched to a gene.